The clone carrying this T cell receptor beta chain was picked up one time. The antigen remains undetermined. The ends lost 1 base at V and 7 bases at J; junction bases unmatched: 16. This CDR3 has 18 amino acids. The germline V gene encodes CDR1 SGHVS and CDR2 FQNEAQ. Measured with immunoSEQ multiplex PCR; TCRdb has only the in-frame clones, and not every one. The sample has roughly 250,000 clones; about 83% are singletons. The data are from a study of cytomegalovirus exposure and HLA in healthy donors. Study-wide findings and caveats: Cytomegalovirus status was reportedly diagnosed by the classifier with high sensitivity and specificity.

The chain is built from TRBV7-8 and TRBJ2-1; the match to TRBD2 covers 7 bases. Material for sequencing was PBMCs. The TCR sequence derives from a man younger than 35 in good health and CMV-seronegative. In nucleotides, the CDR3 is TGTGCCAGCAGCTTAGGTATCGGTGGGGGAGGGCCTCTGAATGAGCAGTTCTTC. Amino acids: CASSLGIGGGGPLNEQFF.